These 17 T cell receptor beta chains came from one sample sequenced in a study of shared clonotypes between healthy human individuals. Terminally differentiated effector memory CD45RA+ cells were left out of the naive CD8 fraction, which was CD45RO-negative and positively selected for CCR7. Measured with immunoSEQ multiplex PCR; TCRdb has only the in-frame clones, and not every one. The repertoire holds over 800,000 clones, with about 92% as singletons. Sequenced sample: naive CD8+ T cells sorted from blood. These receptors were collected from a man aged 25 to 40 in good health.

Details on this clone: The germline gene is not matched at one end of the junction; a read error may be the cause. The chain recombines TRBV7-7 with TRBJ2-1, with 8 positions matching TRBD2. Looked up from germline, CDR1 is SSHAT and CDR2 is FNYEAQ (reference sequence). The CDR3 spans 17 residues. This CDR3 reads CASSPTSGSSSYNEQFF. The DNA of the CDR3 is TGTGCTAGCAGCCCCACTAGCGGTTCTTCTTCCTACAATGAGCAGTTCTTC.

Of note for this clone: Other DNA sequences from this sample encode an identical CDR3 as well. The gene calls are TRBV27 and TRBJ2-2; D remains ambiguous. V was trimmed by 5 bases and J by 2 bases, leaving 3 bases between them. The CDR3 loop spans 12 amino acids. Germline V CDR1 and CDR2: MNHEY, SMNVEV (reference sequence). The CDR3 reads CASSINTGELFF. DNA of the CDR3: TGTGCCAGCAGTATTAACACCGGGGAGCTGTTTTTT.

The chain combines TRBV2 with TRBJ2-1; TRBD1 might be the D (7 bases). V was cut by 7 bases and J by 3 bases, with 22 bases left in between. Per germline, CDR1 SNHLY and CDR2 FYNNEI. There are 17 residues in the CDR3. For the CDR3, the DNA is TGTGCCAGCACCCCGAAAATCCAGGGGGGCGTCTACAATGAGCAGTTCTTC. Residues: CASTPKIQGGVYNEQFF. The full variable domain, its missing parts supplied by reference TRBV2 and TRBJ2-1, is EPEVTQTPSHQVTQMGQEVILRCVPISNHLYFYWYRQILGQKVEFLVSFYNNEISEKSEIFDDQFSVERPDGSNFTLKIRSTKLEDSAMYFCASTPKIQGGVYNEQFFGPGTRLTVL.

The chain couples TRBV27 to TRBJ2-7; D call uncertain. V lost 3 bases and J 0 bases, leaving 12 bases between the germline ends. Per the germline V gene, CDR1 is MNHEY and CDR2 is SMNVEV (reference sequence). The CDR3 extends over 15 amino acids. CDR3 protein: CASSFSPRSSYEQYF. CDR3 bases: TGTGCCAGCAGTTTCTCTCCCCGGAGCTCCTACGAGCAGTACTTC.

The chain joins TRBV7-6 to TRBJ2-1, with D tentatively TRBD1 (6 bases). The CDR3 loop spans 15 amino acids. Trimming removed 5 bases at V and 2 bases at J, with 13 bases between. Germline lookup yields CDR1 SGHVS and CDR2 FNYEAQ. CDR3: CASSERPGAYNEQFF. In DNA, the CDR3 is TGTGCCAGCAGCGAGCGGCCAGGGGCCTACAATGAGCAGTTCTTC.

The chain carries TRBV19 and TRBJ2-7; 7 nucleotides agree with TRBD2. Germline assignment: CDR1 LNHDA and CDR2 SQIVND (reference sequence). CDR3 length: 15 residues. V was clipped by 1 base and J by 0 bases; unmatched bases: 3. This chain's CDR3 is CASSIVLASSYEQYF. In DNA form, the CDR3 reads TGTGCCAGTAGTATAGTACTAGCGAGCTCCTACGAGCAGTACTTC.

The chain carries TRBV27 and TRBJ2-1, with TRBD2 matching 8 bases. The CDR3 covers 16 residues. Germline-derived CDR1 and CDR2 are MNHEY and SMNVEV (reference sequence). The J segment lost 5 bases and the V segment lost 1 base, leaving 7 bases of the junction unmatched. This CDR3 reads CASSLFWLAGNNEQFF. In DNA, the CDR3 is TGTGCCAGCAGTTTATTTTGGCTAGCGGGCAACAATGAGCAGTTCTTC.

Details on this clone: Other DNA sequences within the sample encode an identical CDR3. The chain has TRBV27 and TRBJ1-2; D gene uncertain. V was pared by 6 bases and J by 2 bases, with 10 bases between. Germline loops: CDR1 MNHEY, CDR2 SMNVEV (reference sequence). This CDR3 is built from 13 residues. The CDR3 bases are TGTGCCAGCAGCCTAGGAGGAAACTATGGCTACACCTTC. It yields the protein CASSLGGNYGYTF.

This rearrangement joins TRBV6-5 to TRBJ1-5; 9 nucleotides align to TRBD1. Losses at the gene ends were 4 bases for V and 6 bases for J; bases not matched to a gene: 10. CDR1 and CDR2 from the germline V gene are MNHEY and SVGAGI. The CDR3 is 16 residues long. CDR3 amino acids: CASSLDPTGGGQPQHF. The CDR3 region has the DNA TGTGCCAGCAGTTTGGACCCTACAGGGGGCGGTCAGCCCCAGCATTTT.

The genes are TRBV11-2 and TRBJ2-1, with D possibly TRBD2 on 6 matching bases. Trimming shortened V by 6 bases and J by 12 bases, and 15 bases separated the two germline ends. Germline V gives CDR1 SGHAT, CDR2 FQNNGV. This CDR3 is 12 amino acids long. Here the CDR3 reads CASSSGVGGQFF. In DNA, the CDR3 is TGTGCCAGCAGTTCGGGCGTGGGGGGGCAGTTCTTC.

The V and J genes are TRBV7-6 and TRBJ2-3, with a weak D call TRBD1 (6 bases). Per germline, CDR1 SGHVS and CDR2 FNYEAQ. The CDR3 is 18 amino acids. V was pared by 1 base and J by 5 bases, with 22 bases between. CDR3 residues: CASSLDSSVKRGGDTQYF. In nucleotides, the CDR3 is TGTGCCAGCAGCTTAGATTCGAGCGTGAAAAGAGGGGGAGATACGCAGTATTTT.

The chain uses TRBV29-1 and TRBJ2-5; D not certain. This CDR3 has 13 residues. CDR1 is SQVTM, CDR2 ANQGSEA, per germline. Trimming took off 2 bases at V and 1 base at J, with 8 bases between the two ends. Written as DNA, the CDR3 is TGCAGCGTTGAAATAGATCCCCAAGAGACCCAGTACTTC. It translates to CSVEIDPQETQYF.

The chain uses TRBV27 and TRBJ2-1; 9 bases are shared with TRBD1. V dropped 7 bases and J dropped 8; count of bases not matched to a gene: 12. Germline V lookup: CDR1 MNHEY, CDR2 SMNVEV (reference sequence). The CDR3 is 15 residues long. The CDR3 sequence: CASKFGSDRGDEQFF. In DNA, the CDR3 is TGTGCCAGCAAATTCGGCTCGGACAGGGGCGATGAGCAGTTCTTC.

This clone appeared once. The chain combines TRBV19 with TRBJ1-1; TRBD1 is a possible D gene (6 bases). V shed 1 base and J shed 4 bases, with 10 bases lying between them. The germline V gene encodes CDR1 LNHDA and CDR2 SQIVND (reference sequence). This CDR3 has 14 residues. CDR3 DNA sequence: TGTGCCAGTAGTATAGGAAAGGGGGGCACTGAAGCTTTCTTT. It yields the protein CASSIGKGGTEAFF.

Concerning this clone itself: This sample includes further DNA sequences coding for the same CDR3. The chain couples TRBV4-3 to TRBJ2-7; TRBD1 matches 9 bases. After removal of 4 bases from V and 4 bases from J, the junction contained 5 bases not matched to a gene. Germline CDR1 LGHNA, CDR2 YSLEER. The CDR3 has 14 amino acids. This chain's CDR3 is CASSPGQGGYEQYF. In DNA form, the CDR3 reads TGCGCCAGCAGCCCGGGACAGGGCGGGTACGAGCAGTACTTC.

This chain joins TRBV27 and TRBJ2-5; 12 bases match TRBD2. The CDR3 contains 17 residues. Germline CDR1 reads MNHEY; CDR2 reads SMNVEV (reference sequence). Trimming cost V 2 bases and J 4 bases; bases outside gene matches: 8. In DNA, the CDR3 is TGTGCCAGCAGTTTAGGGTCTAGCGGGAGGGCAAGAGAGACCCAGTACTTC. Translated: CASSLGSSGRARETQYF.

The chain combines TRBV18 with TRBJ2-3; D not certain. Trimming stripped 3 bases from V and 1 base from J, with 20 bases between. Germline CDR1 is KGHSH and CDR2 is LQKENI. The CDR3 has 18 residues. The chain's CDR3 is CASSPGRFTPGRTDTQYF. The CDR3 DNA is TGTGCCAGCTCACCGGGCCGCTTCACCCCCGGTCGCACAGATACGCAGTATTTT.